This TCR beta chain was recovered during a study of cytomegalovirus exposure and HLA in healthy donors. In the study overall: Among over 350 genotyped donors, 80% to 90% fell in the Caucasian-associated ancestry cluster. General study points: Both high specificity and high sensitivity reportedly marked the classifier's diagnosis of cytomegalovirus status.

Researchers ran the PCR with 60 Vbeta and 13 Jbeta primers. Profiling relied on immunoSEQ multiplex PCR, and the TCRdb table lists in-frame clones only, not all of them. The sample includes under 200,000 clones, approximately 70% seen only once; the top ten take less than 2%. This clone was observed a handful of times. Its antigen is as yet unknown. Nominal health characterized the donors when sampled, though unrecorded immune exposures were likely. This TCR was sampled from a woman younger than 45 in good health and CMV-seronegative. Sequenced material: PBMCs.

The chain's CDR3 is CSVEGQGLSGGTDTQYF. The CDR3 DNA reads TGCAGCGTTGAAGGGCAGGGCCTAAGCGGGGGCACAGATACGCAGTATTTT. The genes are TRBV29-1 and TRBJ2-3; 7 positions agree with TRBD2. This CDR3 comprises 17 residues. The germline CDR1 and CDR2 sequences are SQVTM and ANQGSEA. V dropped 1 base and J dropped 1; count of bases not matched to a gene: 11.